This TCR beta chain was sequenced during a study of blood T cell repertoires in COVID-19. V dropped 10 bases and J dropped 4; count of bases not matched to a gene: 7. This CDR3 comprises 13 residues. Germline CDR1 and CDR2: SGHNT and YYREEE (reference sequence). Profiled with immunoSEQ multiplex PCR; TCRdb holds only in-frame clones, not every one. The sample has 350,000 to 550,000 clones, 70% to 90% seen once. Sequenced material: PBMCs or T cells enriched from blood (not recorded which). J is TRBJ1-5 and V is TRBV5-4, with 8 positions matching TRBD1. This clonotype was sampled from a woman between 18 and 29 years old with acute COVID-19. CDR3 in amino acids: CAEAQGANQPQHF. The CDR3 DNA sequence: TGTGCCGAGGCCCAGGGGGCTAATCAGCCCCAGCATTTT.